A single sample gave rise to the 17 T cell receptor beta chains below, sequenced in a study of T cells in Graves' hyperthyroidism and ophthalmopathy. Researchers took RNA transcripts and amplified the TCR beta CDR3 regions from them. TCR CDR3 underwent first-round RT-PCR with the HTBI primer set. TCRdb called the multiplex PCR reads again in MiXCR, with one record for every CDR3 protein. The sample records roughly 700,000 distinct CDR3 sequences, around 15% being singletons. The sample comprised blood. The receptors shown here come from a man aged 45 to 65 with Graves' hyperthyroidism.

This clonotype was counted a few times. In nucleotides, the CDR3 is TGTGCCAGCAGCCCCCGGGGGGACTTTAATGAAAAACTGTTTTTT. Encoded protein: CASSPRGDFNEKLFF. The V gene is TRBV5-8, the J gene TRBJ1-4; D may be TRBD1 (5 bases). V dropped 4 bases and J dropped 4 bases, with 14 bases sitting between them. Germline V gene sequence: CDR1 SGHTS, CDR2 YDEGEE. CDR3 length equals 15 residues.

The rearrangement joins TRBV4-1 to TRBJ2-7; tentatively, D is TRBD1 (7 bases). Germline CDR1 is MGHRA and CDR2 is YSYEKL. The CDR3 is 18 residues long. V lost 0 bases and J lost 6, with 24 bases in between. CDR3 nucleotides: TGCGCCAGCAGCCAAGATTTAGGAGGGGGCTTATTGTCGGGCGAGCAGTACTTC. Encoded protein: CASSQDLGGGLLSGEQYF.

There are many counts of this clonotype. The chain joins TRBV11-2 to TRBJ2-7, with TRBD2 identical over 7 bases. Per the germline V gene, CDR1 is SGHAT and CDR2 is FQNNGV. V shed 5 bases, J shed 0 bases, and the junction held 7 bases outside the gene matches. This CDR3 is built from 15 residues. CDR3 amino acids: CASSLSGFSSYEQYF. The CDR3 region has the DNA TGTGCCAGCAGCCTTAGCGGGTTCAGCTCCTACGAGCAGTACTTC.

This clonotype was picked up many times. The chain couples TRBV7-2 to TRBJ2-7, with 11 bases that match TRBD2. Germline assignment: CDR1 SGHTA and CDR2 FQGNSA. V shed 4 bases and J 7 bases; nucleotides not matched to a gene: 9. The CDR3 length is 15 residues. Here the CDR3 reads CASSSLAGGPGEQYF. CDR3 nucleotide sequence: TGTGCCAGCAGCTCTTTAGCGGGAGGGCCTGGGGAGCAGTACTTC. Combining the CDR3 with reference TRBV7-2 and TRBJ2-7 gives the whole variable domain GAGVSQSPSNKVTEKGKDVELRCDPISGHTALYWYRQSLGQGLEFLIYFQGNSAPDKSGLPSDRFSAERTGGSVSTLTIQRTQQEDSAVYLCASSSLAGGPGEQYFGPGTRLTVT.

The V call is TRBV4-3, the J call TRBJ1-1; no clear D gene. The V gene lost 1 base and the J gene lost 7 bases, with 7 bases spanning the gap. Germline CDR1 is LGHNA and CDR2 is YSLEER. This CDR3 comprises 12 residues. The CDR3 DNA sequence: TGCGCCAGCAGCCAAGGATGGAATGAAGCTTTCTTT. It is translated as CASSQGWNEAFF.

In its sample, this clonotype was seen many times. The J gene is TRBJ2-3, the V gene TRBV7-8, with D hard to call. From germline, CDR1 is SGHVS and CDR2 FQNEAQ. The length of the CDR3 is 14 residues. V gave up 5 bases and J gave up 2 bases, with 11 bases separating them. The CDR3 protein is CASSRRADTDTQYF. The CDR3, as DNA: TGTGCCAGCAGCCGCAGAGCAGACACAGATACGCAGTATTTT.

In its sample, this clonotype was seen many times. The chain combines TRBV30 with TRBJ1-2; D might be TRBD1 (6 bases). Germline lookup yields CDR1 GTSNPN and CDR2 SVGIG (reference sequence). This CDR3 region has 16 residues. V was trimmed by 0 bases and J by 1 base, leaving 15 bases between them. The CDR3 region is CAWSVPTRQVNYGYTF. Written as DNA, the CDR3 is TGTGCCTGGAGTGTCCCCACTCGACAGGTTAACTATGGCTACACCTTC.

The J gene is TRBJ2-5, the V gene TRBV5-1; possibly TRBD1 or TRBD2 for D (5 bases each). CDR1 is SGHRS, CDR2 YFSETQ, per germline. Trimming removed 1 base from V and 5 bases from J, with 15 bases in between. The CDR3 runs to 15 residues. CDR3 loop: CASSLFSGDAETQYF. CDR3 sequence (DNA): TGCGCCAGCAGCTTGTTTTCTGGGGACGCGGAGACCCAGTACTTC.

This clonotype was observed a handful of times. The V gene is TRBV5-1, the J gene TRBJ1-5, with TRBD1 as a possible D gene (5 bases). V was cut by 4 bases and J by 6 bases, with 14 bases left in between. The V gene's germline CDR1 is SGHRS and CDR2 YFSETQ. The CDR3 runs 14 residues. This chain's CDR3 is CASSAGGSGQPQHF. Here the CDR3 DNA reads TGCGCCAGCAGCGCTGGGGGGTCGGGTCAGCCCCAGCATTTT.

This clonotype was counted between two and nine times. The chain combines TRBV28 with TRBJ2-7; 12 bases agree with TRBD1. Germline trimming cut 6 bases from V and 6 bases from J; bases unmatched to any gene: 9. Per the germline V gene, CDR1 is MDHEN and CDR2 is SYDVKM. The CDR3 has 15 residues. The CDR3 nucleotides are TGTGCCAGCAGGGAACACGGGACAGGGGGCCTCGAGCAGTACTTC. This codes for CASREHGTGGLEQYF.

This clonotype was found many times. V gene TRBV2 combines with J gene TRBJ2-3; possibly TRBD2 for D (5 bases). The CDR3 has 15 residues. Germline V gene data show CDR1 as SNHLY and CDR2 as FYNNEI. V dropped 2 bases and J dropped 4 bases, with 13 bases sitting between them. Written as DNA, the CDR3 is TGTGCCAGCAGTGAACTGAACGCCGGGGCAGATACGCAGTATTTT. It yields the protein CASSELNAGADTQYF.

With respect to this clonotype: A much more abundant neighbour one base away suggests this may be a read error. This sequence joins TRBV2 and TRBJ1-2; perhaps TRBD1 as D (6 bases). Trimming cost V 3 bases and J 5 bases, with 10 bases left between them. Looked up from germline, CDR1 is SNHLY and CDR2 is FYNNEI. The CDR3 consists of 13 residues. The CDR3 here is CASSDRDKYGYTF. As DNA, the CDR3 is TGTGCCAGCAGTGACCGGGACAAATATGGCTACACCTTC.

The DNA of the CDR3 is TGCGCCAGCAGCCCGTGGACTGCAACTAATGAAAAACTGTTTTTT. Translating gives CASSPWTATNEKLFF. The chain carries TRBV5-1 and TRBJ1-4; D remains unclear. V gave up 4 bases and J gave up 0 bases, with 10 bases separating them. Germline V lookup: CDR1 SGHRS, CDR2 YFSETQ. CDR3 size: 15 residues.

This clonotype was seen repeatedly, ten times or more. The J gene is TRBJ2-5, the V gene TRBV28; 8 bases align to TRBD2. The germline V gene encodes CDR1 MDHEN and CDR2 SYDVKM. J gave up 5 bases and V 3 bases, and 8 bases lay outside the gene matches. The CDR3 contains 15 residues. The CDR3 region has the DNA TGTGCCAGCAGTTTTAACAGCGGGGGTAGGGAGACCCAGTACTTC. This translates into CASSFNSGGRETQYF.

Many counts were recorded for this clonotype. J is TRBJ2-1 and V is TRBV20-1; 7 nucleotides agree with TRBD2. Trimming at V came to 3 bases and at J to 3 bases, leaving 8 bases not matched to a gene. This CDR3 spans 15 amino acids. Germline values: CDR1 DFQATT, CDR2 SNEGSKA (reference sequence). CDR3 nucleotide sequence: TGCAGTGCTAGTGATGGCGGGAGTTTCTACAATGAGCAGTTCTTC. This codes for CSASDGGSFYNEQFF.

This clonotype was counted at least ten times. The DNA for the CDR3 is TGCAGTGCCGTCCCCCTAGCGGGAGACCACAATGAGCAGTTCTTC. Amino acid sequence: CSAVPLAGDHNEQFF. The chain links TRBV20-1 to TRBJ2-1, with 10 nucleotides matching TRBD2. V was pared by 6 bases and J by 5 bases, with 10 bases of the junction left unmatched. The CDR3 runs to 15 residues. In germline, CDR1 is DFQATT, CDR2 SNEGSKA (reference sequence).

This clonotype was counted at least ten times. V and J are TRBV28 and TRBJ2-7, with 7 positions matching TRBD1. With V trimmed by 5 bases and J by 0 bases, 7 bases remained unmatched. The CDR3 is 15 residues long. CDR1 is MDHEN, CDR2 SYDVKM, per germline. As DNA, the CDR3 is TGTGCCAGCAGTCCCGGACAGGTACCCTCCTACGAGCAGTACTTC. Amino acid sequence: CASSPGQVPSYEQYF.